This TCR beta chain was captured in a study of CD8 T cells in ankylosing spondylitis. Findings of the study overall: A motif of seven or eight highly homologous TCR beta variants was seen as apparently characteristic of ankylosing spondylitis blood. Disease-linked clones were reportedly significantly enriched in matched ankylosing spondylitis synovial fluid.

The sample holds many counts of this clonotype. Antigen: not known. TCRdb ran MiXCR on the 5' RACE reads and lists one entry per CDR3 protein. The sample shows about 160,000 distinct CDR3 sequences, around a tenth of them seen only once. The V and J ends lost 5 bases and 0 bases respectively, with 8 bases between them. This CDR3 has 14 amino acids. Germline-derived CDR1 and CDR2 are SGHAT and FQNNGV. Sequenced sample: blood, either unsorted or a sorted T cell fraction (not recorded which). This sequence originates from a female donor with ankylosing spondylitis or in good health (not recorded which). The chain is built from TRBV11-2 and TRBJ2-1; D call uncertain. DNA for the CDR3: TGTGCCAGCAGCACATACGACTCCTACAATGAGCAGTTCTTC. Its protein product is CASSTYDSYNEQFF. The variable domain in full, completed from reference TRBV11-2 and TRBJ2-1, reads EAGVAQSPRYKIIEKRQSVAFWCNPISGHATLYWYQQILGQGPKLLIQFQNNGVVDDSQLPKDRFSAERLKGVDSTLKIQPAKLEDSAVYLCASSTYDSYNEQFFGPGTRLTVL.